The T cell receptor beta chain described here comes from a study of response to subunit inactivated influenza vaccine. There are a few counts of this clonotype. Its antigen remains unknown. TCRdb itself ran the RT-PCR reads through MiXCR, one entry per CDR3 protein. Altogether 500,000 to 750,000 distinct CDR3 sequences are present, 11% to 15% being singletons, with the ten largest covering around 10%. Looked up from germline, CDR1 is SGHAT and CDR2 is FQNNGV. Trimming stripped 1 base from V and 1 base from J, with 11 bases between. This CDR3 is 16 amino acids long. Study results and caveats: Few additional T cells are recruited per seasonal influenza vaccination, authors suggested.

The V and J genes are TRBV11-2 and TRBJ1-3, with D unresolved. Sequenced material: PBMCs from blood, taken roughly 13 days after vaccination. The TCR sequence derives from a man aged 45-65 years who received an inactivated influenza vaccine. The CDR3 DNA reads TGTGCCAGCAGCTTAGCCTCCGGGATATCTGGAAACACCATATATTTT. As protein: CASSLASGISGNTIYF. Combining the CDR3 with reference TRBV11-2 and TRBJ1-3 gives the whole variable domain EAGVAQSPRYKIIEKRQSVAFWCNPISGHATLYWYQQILGQGPKLLIQFQNNGVVDDSQLPKDRFSAERLKGVDSTLKIQPAKLEDSAVYLCASSLASGISGNTIYFGEGSWLTVV.